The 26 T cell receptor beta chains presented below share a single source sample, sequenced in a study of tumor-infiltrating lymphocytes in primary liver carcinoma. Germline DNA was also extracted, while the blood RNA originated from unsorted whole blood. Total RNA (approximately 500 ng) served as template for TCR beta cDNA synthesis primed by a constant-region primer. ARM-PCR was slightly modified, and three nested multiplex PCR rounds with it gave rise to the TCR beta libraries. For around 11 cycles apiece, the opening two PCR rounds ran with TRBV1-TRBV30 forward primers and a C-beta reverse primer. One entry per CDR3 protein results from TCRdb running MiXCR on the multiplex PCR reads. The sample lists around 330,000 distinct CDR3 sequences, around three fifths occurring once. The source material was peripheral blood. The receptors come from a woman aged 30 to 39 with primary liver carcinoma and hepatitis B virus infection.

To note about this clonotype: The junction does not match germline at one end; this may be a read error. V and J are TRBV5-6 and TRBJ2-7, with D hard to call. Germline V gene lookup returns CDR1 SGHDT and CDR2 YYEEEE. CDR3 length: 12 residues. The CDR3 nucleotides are TGTGCCAGCAGCTTGGGTTCCTACGAGCAGCACTTC. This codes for CASSLGSYEQHF.

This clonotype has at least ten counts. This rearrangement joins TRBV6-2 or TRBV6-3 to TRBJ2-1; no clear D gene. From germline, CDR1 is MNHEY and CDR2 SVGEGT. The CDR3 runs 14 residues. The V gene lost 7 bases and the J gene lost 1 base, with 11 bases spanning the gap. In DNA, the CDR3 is TGTGCCAGCATGCCGGATTCATCCTACAATGAGCAGTTCTTC. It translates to CASMPDSSYNEQFF.

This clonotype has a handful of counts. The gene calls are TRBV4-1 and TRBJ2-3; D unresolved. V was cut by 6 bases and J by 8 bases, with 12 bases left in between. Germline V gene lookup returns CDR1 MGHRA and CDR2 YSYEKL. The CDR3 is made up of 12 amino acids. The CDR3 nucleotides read TGCGCCAGCAGTCCGATTTTGGGTACGCAGTATTTT. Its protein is CASSPILGTQYF.

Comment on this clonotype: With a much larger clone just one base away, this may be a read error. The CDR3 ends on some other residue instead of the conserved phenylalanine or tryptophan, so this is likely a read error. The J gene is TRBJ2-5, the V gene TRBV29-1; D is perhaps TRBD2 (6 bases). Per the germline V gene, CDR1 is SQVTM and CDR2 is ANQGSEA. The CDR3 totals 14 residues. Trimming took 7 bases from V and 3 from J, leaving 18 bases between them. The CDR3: CSAEGGTAEETQYL. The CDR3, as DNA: TGCAGCGCCGAAGGAGGGACGGCTGAAGAGACCCAGTACTTA.

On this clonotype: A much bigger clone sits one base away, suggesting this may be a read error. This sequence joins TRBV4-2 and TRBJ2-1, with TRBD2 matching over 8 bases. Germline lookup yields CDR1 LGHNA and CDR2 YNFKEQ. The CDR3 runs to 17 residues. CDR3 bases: TGTACCAGCAGCCATCATATTGGGGAGCGGGAGTGGGATGAGCAGTTCTTC. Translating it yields CTSSHHIGEREWDEQFF.

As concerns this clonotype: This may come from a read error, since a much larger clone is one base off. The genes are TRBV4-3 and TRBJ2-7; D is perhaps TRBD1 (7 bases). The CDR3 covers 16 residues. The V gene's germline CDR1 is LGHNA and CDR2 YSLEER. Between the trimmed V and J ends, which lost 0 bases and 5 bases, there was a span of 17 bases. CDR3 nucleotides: TGCGCCAGCAGCCAAGATTCGGCTACAGGGGAGGACGAGCAGTACTTC. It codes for CASSQDSATGEDEQYF.

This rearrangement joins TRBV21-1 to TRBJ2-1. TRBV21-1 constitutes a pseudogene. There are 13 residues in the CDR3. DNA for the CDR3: TGTGCCAGCAGCAAGGTGCTAGTCATAGAGCAGTTCTTC. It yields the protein CASSKVLVIEQFF.

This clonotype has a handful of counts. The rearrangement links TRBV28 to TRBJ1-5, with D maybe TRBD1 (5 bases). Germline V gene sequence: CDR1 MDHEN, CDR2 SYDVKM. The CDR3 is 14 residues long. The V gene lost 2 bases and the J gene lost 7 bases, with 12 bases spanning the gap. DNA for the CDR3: TGTGCCAGCAGTTTAACCAGGGTTGAACAGCCCCAGCATTTT. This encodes CASSLTRVEQPQHF.

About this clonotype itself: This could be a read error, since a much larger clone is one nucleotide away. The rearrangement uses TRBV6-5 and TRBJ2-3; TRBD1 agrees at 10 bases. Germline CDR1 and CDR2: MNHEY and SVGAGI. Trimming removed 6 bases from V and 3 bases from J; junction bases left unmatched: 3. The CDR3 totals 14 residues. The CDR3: CASSGTGETDTQYF. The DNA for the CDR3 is TGTGCCAGCAGCGGGACAGGGGAAACAGATACGCAGTATTTT.

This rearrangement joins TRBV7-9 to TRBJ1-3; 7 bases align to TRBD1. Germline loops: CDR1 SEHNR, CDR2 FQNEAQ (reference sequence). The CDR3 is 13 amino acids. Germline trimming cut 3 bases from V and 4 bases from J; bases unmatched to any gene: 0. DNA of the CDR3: TGTGCCAGCAGCTTGGGACAGGGAAACACCATATATTTT. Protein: CASSLGQGNTIYF.

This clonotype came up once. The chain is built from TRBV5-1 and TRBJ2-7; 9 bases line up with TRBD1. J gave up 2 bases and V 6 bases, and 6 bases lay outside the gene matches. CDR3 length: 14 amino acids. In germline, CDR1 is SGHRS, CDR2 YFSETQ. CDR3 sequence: CASNQGQGPYEQYF. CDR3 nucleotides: TGCGCCAGCAACCAGGGACAGGGACCCTACGAGCAGTACTTC.

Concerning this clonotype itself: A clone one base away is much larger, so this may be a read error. The CDR3 nucleotides are TGTGCCAGCAGGGGAAGGGTTACGGGATGGAACATTCAGTACTTC. The encoded protein is CASRGRVTGWNIQYF. The V gene is TRBV12-3 or TRBV12-4, the J gene TRBJ2-4; D may be TRBD2 (5 bases). V was cut by 6 bases and J by 7 bases, with 19 bases left in between. The CDR3 runs to 15 residues.

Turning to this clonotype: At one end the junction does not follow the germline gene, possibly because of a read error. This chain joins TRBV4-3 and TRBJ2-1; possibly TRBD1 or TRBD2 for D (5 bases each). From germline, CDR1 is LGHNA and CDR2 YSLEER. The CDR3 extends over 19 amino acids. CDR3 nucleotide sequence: TGCGCCAGCAGCCAAGATAGGGGACCAGTTGGCGATTCGTTTGATGAGCACATCTTC. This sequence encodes CASSQDRGPVGDSFDEHIF.

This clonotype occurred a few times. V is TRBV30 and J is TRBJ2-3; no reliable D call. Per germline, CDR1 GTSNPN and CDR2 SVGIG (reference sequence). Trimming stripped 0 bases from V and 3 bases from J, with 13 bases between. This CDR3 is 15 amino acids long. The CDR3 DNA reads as TGTGCCTGGAGTGTACCACAGCACCTAACAGATACGCAGTATTTT. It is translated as CAWSVPQHLTDTQYF.

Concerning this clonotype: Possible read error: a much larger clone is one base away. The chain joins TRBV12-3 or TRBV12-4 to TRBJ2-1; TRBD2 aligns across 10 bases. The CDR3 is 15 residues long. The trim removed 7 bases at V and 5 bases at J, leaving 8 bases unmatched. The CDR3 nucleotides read TGTGCCAGCACCCTGGTACTAGCGGGAAACAATGAGCAGTTCTTC. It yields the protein CASTLVLAGNNEQFF.

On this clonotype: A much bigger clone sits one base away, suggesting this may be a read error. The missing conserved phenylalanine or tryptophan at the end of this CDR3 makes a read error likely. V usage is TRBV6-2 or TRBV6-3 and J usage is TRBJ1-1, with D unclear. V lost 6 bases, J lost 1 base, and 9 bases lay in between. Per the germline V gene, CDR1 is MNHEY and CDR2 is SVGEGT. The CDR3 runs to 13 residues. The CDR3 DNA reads TGTGCCAGCAGAGAGACATCGAACACTGAAGCTTTCCTT. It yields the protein CASRETSNTEAFL.

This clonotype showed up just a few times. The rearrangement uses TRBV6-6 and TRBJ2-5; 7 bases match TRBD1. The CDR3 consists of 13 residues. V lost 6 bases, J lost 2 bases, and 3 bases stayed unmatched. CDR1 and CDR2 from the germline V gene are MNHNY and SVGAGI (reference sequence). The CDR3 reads CASSQGQQETQYF. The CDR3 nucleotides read TGTGCCAGCAGCCAGGGACAGCAAGAGACCCAGTACTTC.

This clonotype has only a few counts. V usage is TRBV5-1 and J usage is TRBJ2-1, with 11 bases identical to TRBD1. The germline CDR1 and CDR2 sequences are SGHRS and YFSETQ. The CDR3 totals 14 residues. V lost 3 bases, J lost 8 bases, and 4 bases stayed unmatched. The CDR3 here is CASSWGGQGDEQFF. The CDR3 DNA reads TGCGCCAGCAGCTGGGGGGGACAGGGGGATGAGCAGTTCTTC.

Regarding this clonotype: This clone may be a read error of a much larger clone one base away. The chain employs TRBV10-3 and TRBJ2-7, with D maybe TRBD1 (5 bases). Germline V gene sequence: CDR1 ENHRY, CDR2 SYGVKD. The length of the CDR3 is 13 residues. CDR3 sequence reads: CAISATASCEQYF. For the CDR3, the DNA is TGTGCCATCAGTGCGACAGCTTCCTGCGAGCAGTACTTC.

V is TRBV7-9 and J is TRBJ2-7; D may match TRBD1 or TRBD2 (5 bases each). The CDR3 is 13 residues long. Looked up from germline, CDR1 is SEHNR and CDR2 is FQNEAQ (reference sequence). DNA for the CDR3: TGTGGGTTCCAGGGAGCGCGCTCCTACGAGCAGTACTTC. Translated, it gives CGFQGARSYEQYF.

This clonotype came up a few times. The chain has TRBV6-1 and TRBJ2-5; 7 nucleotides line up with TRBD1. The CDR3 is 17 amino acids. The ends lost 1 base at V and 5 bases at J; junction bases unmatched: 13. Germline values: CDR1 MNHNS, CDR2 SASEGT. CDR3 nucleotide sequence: TGTGCCAGCAGTGAAGGCCCTGGGACAGCTAGGAGTGAGACCCAGTACTTC. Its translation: CASSEGPGTARSETQYF.

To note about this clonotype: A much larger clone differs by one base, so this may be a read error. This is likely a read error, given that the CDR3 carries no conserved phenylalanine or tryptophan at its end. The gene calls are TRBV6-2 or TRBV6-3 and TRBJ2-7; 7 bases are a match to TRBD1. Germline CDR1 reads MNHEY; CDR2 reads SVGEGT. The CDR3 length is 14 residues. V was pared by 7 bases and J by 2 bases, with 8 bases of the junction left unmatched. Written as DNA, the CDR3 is TGTGCCAGCACCAAGACAGGGCCCCCCTACGAGCAGTACTTA. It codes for CASTKTGPPYEQYL.

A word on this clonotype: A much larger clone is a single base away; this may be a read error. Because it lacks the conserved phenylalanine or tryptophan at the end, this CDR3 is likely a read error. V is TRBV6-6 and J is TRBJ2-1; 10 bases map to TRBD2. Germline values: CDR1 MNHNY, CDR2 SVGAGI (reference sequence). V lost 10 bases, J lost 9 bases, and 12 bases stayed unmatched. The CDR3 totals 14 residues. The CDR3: CATLKAGGLAEQFS. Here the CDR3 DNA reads TGTGCCACCTTGAAAGCGGGAGGGCTTGCTGAGCAGTTCTCC.

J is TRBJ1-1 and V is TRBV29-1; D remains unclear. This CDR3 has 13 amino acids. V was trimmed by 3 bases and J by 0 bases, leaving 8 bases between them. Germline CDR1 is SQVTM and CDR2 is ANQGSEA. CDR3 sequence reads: CSVEATMNTEAFF. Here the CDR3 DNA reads TGCAGCGTTGAGGCGACAATGAACACTGAAGCTTTCTTT.

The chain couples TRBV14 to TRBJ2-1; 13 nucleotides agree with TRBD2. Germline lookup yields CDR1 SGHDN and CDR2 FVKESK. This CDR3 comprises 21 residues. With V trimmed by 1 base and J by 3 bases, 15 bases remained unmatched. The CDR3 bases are TGTGCCAGCAGCCAAGGGCCCACTAGCGGGAGGGCCAGTAGTGGCTACAATGAGCAGTTCTTC. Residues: CASSQGPTSGRASSGYNEQFF.

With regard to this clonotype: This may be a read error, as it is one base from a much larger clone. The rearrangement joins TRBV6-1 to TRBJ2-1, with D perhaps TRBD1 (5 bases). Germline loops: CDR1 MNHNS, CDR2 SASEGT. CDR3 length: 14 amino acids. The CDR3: CASSEVAGYNEQLF. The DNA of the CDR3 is TGTGCCAGCAGTGAAGTGGCAGGGTACAATGAGCAGCTCTTC.